This TCR beta chain derives from a study of T cell responses to AZD1222 COVID-19 vaccine. Method: immunoSEQ multiplex PCR; TCRdb's copy keeps in-frame clones and lacks some. Of 150,000 to 180,000 clones listed, about 85% were seen once; the top ten hold approximately 7.2%. The sequence derives from an adult who had recovered from COVID-19. Sample: peripheral blood, taken after recovery from COVID-19.

CDR3 bases: TGTGCCAGCAGCCCCCCGGGACAGCCTGAAGCTTTCTTT. Protein product: CASSPPGQPEAFF. The chain has TRBV28 and TRBJ1-1; 7 positions agree with TRBD1. There are 13 residues in the CDR3. The germline gives CDR1 MDHEN, CDR2 SYDVKM. With V trimmed by 6 bases and J by 6 bases, 7 bases remained unmatched.